Below, 13 T cell receptor beta chains from the same sample are listed, as sequenced in a study of OX40 agonist ivuxolimab in advanced cancers. Only in-frame clones appear in the TCRdb table, and some are missing; sequencing was by immunoSEQ multiplex PCR. The sample records more than 80,000 clones, about 92% being singletons. The input for sequencing was CD4+ or CD8+ T cells sorted from blood, taken in a trial of the OX40 agonist ivuxolimab. Receptors were obtained from an adult with an advanced solid tumor such as melanoma, head and neck, liver or kidney cancer.

V and J are TRBV6-5 and TRBJ1-2; D not resolved. Germline CDR1 and CDR2: MNHEY and SVGAGI. Trimming pared 5 bases from V and 4 bases from J, leaving 14 bases between. This CDR3 comprises 14 residues. The CDR3 loop reads CASSEISIGYGYTF. For the CDR3, the DNA is TGTGCCAGCAGTGAAATTAGTATAGGCTATGGCTACACCTTC.

The chain is built from TRBV4-2 and TRBJ1-5; D gene unclear. The V gene's germline CDR1 is LGHNA and CDR2 YNFKEQ. The CDR3 covers 15 residues. The germline V and J ends were trimmed by 3 bases and 5 bases, with 14 bases remaining between them. The CDR3 sequence: CASSQILGRDQPQHF. The CDR3 bases are TGTGCCAGCAGCCAGATCCTAGGGAGGGATCAGCCCCAGCATTTT.

This chain connects TRBV7-3 to TRBJ2-6, with D hard to call. The CDR3 runs to 14 residues. The germline V gene has CDR1 SGHTA and CDR2 FQGTGA. V lost 1 base and J 0 bases, leaving 1 base between the germline ends. CDR3: CASSLNSGANVLTF. For the CDR3, the DNA is TGTGCCAGCAGCTTAAACTCTGGGGCCAACGTCCTGACTTTC.

V gene TRBV28 combines with J gene TRBJ1-5; D remains unclear. This CDR3 spans 12 amino acids. CDR1 and CDR2 (germline): MDHEN, SYDVKM. Trimming cost V 3 bases and J 5 bases, with 5 bases left between them. Here the CDR3 DNA reads TGTGCCAGCAGTTTGGTTGATCAGCCCCAGCATTTT. Residues: CASSLVDQPQHF.

The rearrangement uses TRBV7-3 and TRBJ2-1, with TRBD2 identical over 9 bases. This CDR3 has 15 residues. Germline CDR1 and CDR2: SGHTA and FQGTGA. J lost 3 bases, V lost 3 bases, and 3 bases had no gene match. CDR3 region: CASSFSGGSYNEQFF. DNA of the CDR3: TGTGCCAGCAGCTTTAGCGGGGGAAGCTACAATGAGCAGTTCTTC.

This chain joins TRBV11-3 and TRBJ2-7; D unresolved. The CDR3 is made up of 17 amino acids. Per germline, CDR1 SGHNT and CDR2 YENEEA. Trimming removed 5 bases at V and 2 bases at J, with 22 bases between. CDR3 loop: CASSLLAPRVGPYEQYF. The CDR3 region has the DNA TGTGCCAGCAGCCTATTAGCCCCCCGGGTCGGACCCTACGAGCAGTACTTC. The complete variable domain, with remaining parts taken from reference TRBV11-3 and TRBJ2-7, reads EAGVVQSPRYKIIEKKQPVAFWCNPISGHNTLYWYLQNLGQGPELLIRYENEEAVDDSQLPKDRFSAERLKGVDSTLKIQPAELGDSAVYLCASSLLAPRVGPYEQYFGPGTRLTVT.

The sample holds a few counts of this clone. J is TRBJ2-1 and V is TRBV28; no clear D. The CDR3 spans 16 residues. V was trimmed by 2 bases and J by 2 bases, leaving 13 bases between them. From germline, CDR1 is MDHEN and CDR2 SYDVKM. In DNA, the CDR3 is TGTGCCAGCAGTTTAAATTTGGGCTTTCCCTACAATGAGCAGTTCTTC. Amino acids: CASSLNLGFPYNEQFF.

V gene TRBV7-2 combines with J gene TRBJ2-7; the D gene is possibly TRBD2 (5 bases). CDR1 is SGHTA and CDR2 is FQGNSA in the germline V gene. The V and J ends lost 5 bases and 2 bases respectively, with 10 bases between them. CDR3 length equals 13 residues. CDR3 protein: CASSPTGTYEQYF. The DNA of the CDR3 is TGTGCCAGCAGCCCTACCGGGACCTACGAGCAGTACTTC.

V is TRBV5-1 and J is TRBJ2-1; TRBD2 is a possible D gene (5 bases). Trimming cost V 2 bases and J 0 bases, with 12 bases left between them. CDR3 size: 16 residues. The germline V gene encodes CDR1 SGHRS and CDR2 YFSETQ. The CDR3 region is CASSFSERSSYNEQFF. The CDR3 DNA reads as TGCGCCAGCAGCTTTAGCGAGAGGAGCTCCTACAATGAGCAGTTCTTC.

This chain links TRBV30 with TRBJ1-5; no clear D. Looked up from germline, CDR1 is GTSNPN and CDR2 is SVGIG (reference sequence). The CDR3 runs to 14 residues. Trimming pared 0 bases from V and 0 bases from J, leaving 6 bases between. Written as DNA, the CDR3 is TGTGCCTGGAGTGTCGGTAATAGCAATCAGCCCCAGCATTTT. Protein product: CAWSVGNSNQPQHF. The whole variable domain, filled in from reference TRBV30 and TRBJ1-5, reads SQTIHQWPATLVQPVGSPLSLECTVEGTSNPNLYWYRQAAGRGLQLLFYSVGIGQISSEVPQNLSASRPQDRQFILSSKKLLLSDSGFYLCAWSVGNSNQPQHFGDGTRLSIL.

The chain links TRBV28 to TRBJ2-1; no definite D call. The germline V and J ends were trimmed by 2 bases and 7 bases, with 6 bases remaining between them. The CDR3 is made up of 12 amino acids. Germline CDR1 is MDHEN and CDR2 is SYDVKM. CDR3 sequence (DNA): TGTGCCAGCAGTTTACTTAGGAATGAGCAGTTCTTC. Translated, it gives CASSLLRNEQFF.

This sequence joins TRBV6-1 and TRBJ1-5, with D uncertain. The CDR3 consists of 18 residues. Trimming took 3 bases from V and 0 from J, leaving 18 bases between them. Germline V gene sequence: CDR1 MNHNS, CDR2 SASEGT. The CDR3 here is CASSELSVLGYSNQPQHF. The CDR3 bases are TGTGCCAGCAGTGAGTTGTCGGTACTGGGCTATAGCAATCAGCCCCAGCATTTT.

The CDR3 DNA sequence: TGTGCCAGCAGCTTATCCGGGAACCACCACGAGCAGTACTTC. Amino acids: CASSLSGNHHEQYF. The J gene is TRBJ2-7, the V gene TRBV7-2; possibly TRBD2 for D (5 bases). The CDR3 length is 14 residues. V was cut by 2 bases and J by 5 bases, with 13 bases left in between. Looked up from germline, CDR1 is SGHTA and CDR2 is FQGNSA.